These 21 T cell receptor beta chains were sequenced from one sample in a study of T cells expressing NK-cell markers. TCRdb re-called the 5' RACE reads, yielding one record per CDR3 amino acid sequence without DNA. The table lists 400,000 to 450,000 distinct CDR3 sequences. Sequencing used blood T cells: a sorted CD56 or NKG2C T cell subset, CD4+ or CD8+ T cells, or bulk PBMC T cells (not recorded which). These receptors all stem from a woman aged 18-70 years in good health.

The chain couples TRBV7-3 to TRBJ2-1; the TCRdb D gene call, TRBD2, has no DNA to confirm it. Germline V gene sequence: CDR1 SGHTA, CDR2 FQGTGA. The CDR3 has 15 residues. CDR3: CASSPRGTSVPEQFF.

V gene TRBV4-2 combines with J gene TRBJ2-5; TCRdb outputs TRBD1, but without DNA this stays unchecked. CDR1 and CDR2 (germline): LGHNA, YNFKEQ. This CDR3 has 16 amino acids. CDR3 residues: CASSQDSQGARETQYF.

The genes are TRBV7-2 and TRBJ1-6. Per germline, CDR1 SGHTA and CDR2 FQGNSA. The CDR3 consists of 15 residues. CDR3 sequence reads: CASSLAGDNNSPLHF.

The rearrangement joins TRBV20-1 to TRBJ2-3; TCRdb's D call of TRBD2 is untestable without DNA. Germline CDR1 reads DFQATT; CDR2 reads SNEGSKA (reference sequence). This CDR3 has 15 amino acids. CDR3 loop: CSATRTSGYTDTQYF.

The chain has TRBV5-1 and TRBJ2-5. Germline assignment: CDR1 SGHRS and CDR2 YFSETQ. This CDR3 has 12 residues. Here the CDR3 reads CASSWVQETQYF.

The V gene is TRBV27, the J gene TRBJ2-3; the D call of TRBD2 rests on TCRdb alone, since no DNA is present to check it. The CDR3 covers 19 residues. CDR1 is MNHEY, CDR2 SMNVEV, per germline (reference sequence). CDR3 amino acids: CASSSRLAGWSGGTDTQYF.

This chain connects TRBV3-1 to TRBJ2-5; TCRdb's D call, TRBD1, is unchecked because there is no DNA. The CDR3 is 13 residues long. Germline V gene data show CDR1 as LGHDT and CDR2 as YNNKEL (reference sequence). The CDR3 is CASSRGAGETQYF.

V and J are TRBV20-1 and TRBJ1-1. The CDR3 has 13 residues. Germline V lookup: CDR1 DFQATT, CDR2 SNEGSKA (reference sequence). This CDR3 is CSARDVKSKGAFF.

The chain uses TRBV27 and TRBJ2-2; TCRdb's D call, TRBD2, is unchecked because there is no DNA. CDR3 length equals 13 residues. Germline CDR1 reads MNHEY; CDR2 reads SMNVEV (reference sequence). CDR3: CASTQDFTGELFF.

The CDR3 is CASSLDGTLYQPQHF. The chain has TRBV7-2 and TRBJ1-5; TCRdb calls TRBD1, which cannot be checked without DNA. Per germline, CDR1 SGHTA and CDR2 FQGNSA. The CDR3 loop spans 15 amino acids.

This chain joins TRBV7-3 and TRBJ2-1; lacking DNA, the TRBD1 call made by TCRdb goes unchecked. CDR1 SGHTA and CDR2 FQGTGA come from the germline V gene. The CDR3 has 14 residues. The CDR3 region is CASSLAPSYNEQFF.

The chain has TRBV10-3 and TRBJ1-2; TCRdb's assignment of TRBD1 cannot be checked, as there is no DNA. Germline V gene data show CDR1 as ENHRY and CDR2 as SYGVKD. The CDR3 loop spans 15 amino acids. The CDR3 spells CAISERTGANYGYTF.

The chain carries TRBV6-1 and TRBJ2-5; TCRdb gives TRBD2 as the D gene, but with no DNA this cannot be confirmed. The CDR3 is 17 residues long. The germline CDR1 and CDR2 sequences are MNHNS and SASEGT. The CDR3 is CASSGGLSGGNQETQYF.

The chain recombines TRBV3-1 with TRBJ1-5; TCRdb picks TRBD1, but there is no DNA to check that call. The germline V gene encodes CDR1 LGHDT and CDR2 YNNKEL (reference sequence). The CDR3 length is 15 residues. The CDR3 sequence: CASSPGGTSTKPQHF.

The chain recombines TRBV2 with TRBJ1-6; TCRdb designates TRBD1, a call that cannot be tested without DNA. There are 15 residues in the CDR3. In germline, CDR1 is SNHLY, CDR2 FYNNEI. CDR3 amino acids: CASSSQGVGNSPLHF.

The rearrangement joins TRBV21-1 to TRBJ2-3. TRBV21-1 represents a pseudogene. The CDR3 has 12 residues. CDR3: CASSTEVDTQYF.

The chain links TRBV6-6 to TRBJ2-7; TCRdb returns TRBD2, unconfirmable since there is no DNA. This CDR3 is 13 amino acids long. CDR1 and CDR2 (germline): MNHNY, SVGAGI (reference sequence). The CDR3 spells CASSNGLTYEQYF.

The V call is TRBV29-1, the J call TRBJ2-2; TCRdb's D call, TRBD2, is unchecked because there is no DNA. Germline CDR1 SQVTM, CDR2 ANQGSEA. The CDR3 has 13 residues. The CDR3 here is CSALTLNTGELFF.

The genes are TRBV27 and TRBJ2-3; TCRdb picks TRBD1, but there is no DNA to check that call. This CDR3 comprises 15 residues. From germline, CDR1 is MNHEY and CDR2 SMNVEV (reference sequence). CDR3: CASRWTGHSTDTQYF.

The CDR3 loop is CASTERGGSGNTIYF. V is TRBV12-3 or TRBV12-4 and J is TRBJ1-3; there is no DNA to check the TCRdb D call of TRBD1. The CDR3 runs 15 residues.

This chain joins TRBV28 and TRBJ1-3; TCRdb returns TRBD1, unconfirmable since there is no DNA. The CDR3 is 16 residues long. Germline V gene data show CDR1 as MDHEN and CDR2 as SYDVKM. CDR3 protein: CASRSSGAKGGNTIYF.